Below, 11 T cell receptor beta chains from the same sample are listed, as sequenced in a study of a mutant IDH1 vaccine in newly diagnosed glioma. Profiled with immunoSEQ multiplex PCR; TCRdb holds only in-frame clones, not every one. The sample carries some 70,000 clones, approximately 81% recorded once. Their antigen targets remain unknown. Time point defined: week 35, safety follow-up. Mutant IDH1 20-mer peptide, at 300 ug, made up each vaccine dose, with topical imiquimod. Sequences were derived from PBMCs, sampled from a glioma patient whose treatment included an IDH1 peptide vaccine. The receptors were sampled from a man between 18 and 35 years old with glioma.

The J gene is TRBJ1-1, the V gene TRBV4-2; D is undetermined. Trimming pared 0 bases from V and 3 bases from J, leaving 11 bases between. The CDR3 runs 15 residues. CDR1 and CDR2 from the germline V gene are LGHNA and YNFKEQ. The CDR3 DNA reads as TGTGCCAGCAGCCAAGATGAGGGCGCGGACACTGAAGCTTTCTTT. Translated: CASSQDEGADTEAFF.

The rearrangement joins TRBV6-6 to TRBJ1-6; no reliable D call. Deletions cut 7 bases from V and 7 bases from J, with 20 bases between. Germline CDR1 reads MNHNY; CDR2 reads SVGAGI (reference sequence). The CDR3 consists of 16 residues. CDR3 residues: CASKFIDRGTNSPLHF. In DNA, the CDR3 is TGTGCCAGCAAATTCATCGACCGGGGTACGAATTCACCCCTCCACTTT.

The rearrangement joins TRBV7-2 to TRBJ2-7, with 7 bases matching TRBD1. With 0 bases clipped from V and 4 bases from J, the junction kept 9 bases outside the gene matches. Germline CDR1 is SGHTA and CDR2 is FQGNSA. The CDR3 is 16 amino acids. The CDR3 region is CASSLAFPRDSYEQYF. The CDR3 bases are TGTGCCAGCAGCTTAGCGTTCCCACGGGACAGTTACGAGCAGTACTTC.

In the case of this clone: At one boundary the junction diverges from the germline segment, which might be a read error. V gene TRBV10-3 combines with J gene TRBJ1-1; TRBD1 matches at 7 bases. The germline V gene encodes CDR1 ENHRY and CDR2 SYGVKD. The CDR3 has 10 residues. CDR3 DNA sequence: TGTGCCATCAGTGAAGGGGGCACGGTCTTT. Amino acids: CAISEGGTVF.

The CDR3 protein is CASSPGGLAAYEQYF. The CDR3 DNA is TGCGCCAGCAGCCCGGGGGGTCTCGCGGCCTACGAGCAGTACTTC. The V gene is TRBV4-1, the J gene TRBJ2-7; 7 bases map to TRBD2. This CDR3 has 15 residues. The trim removed 4 bases at V and 2 bases at J, leaving 8 bases unmatched. Germline CDR1 MGHRA, CDR2 YSYEKL.

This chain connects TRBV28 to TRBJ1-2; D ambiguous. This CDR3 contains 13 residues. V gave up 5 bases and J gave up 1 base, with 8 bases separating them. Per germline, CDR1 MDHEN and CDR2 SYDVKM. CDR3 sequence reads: CASSEQINYGYTF. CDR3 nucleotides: TGTGCCAGCAGTGAGCAGATTAACTATGGCTACACCTTC.

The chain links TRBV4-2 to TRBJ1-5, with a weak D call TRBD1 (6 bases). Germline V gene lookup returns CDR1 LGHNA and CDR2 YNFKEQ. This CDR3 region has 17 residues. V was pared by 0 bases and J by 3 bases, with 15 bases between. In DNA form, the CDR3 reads TGTGCCAGCAGCCAAGATCTGGGGGGGGGCCTCAATCAGCCCCAGCATTTT. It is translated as CASSQDLGGGLNQPQHF.

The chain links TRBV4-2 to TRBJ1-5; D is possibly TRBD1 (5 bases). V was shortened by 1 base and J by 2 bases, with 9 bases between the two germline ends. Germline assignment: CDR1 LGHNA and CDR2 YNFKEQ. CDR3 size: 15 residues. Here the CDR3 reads CASSQVQGGNQPQHF. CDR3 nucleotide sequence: TGTGCCAGCAGCCAAGTGCAGGGAGGCAATCAGCCCCAGCATTTT.

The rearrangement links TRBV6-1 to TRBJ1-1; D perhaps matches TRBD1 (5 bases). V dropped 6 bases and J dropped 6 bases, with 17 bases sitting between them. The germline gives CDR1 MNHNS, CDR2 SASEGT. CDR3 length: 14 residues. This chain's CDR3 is CASRFPAGYPEAFF. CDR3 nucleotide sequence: TGTGCCAGCAGGTTTCCCGCAGGGTACCCTGAAGCTTTCTTT.

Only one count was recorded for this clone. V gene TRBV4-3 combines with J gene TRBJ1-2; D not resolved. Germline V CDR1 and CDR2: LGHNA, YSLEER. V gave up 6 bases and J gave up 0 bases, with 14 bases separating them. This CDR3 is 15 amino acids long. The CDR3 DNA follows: TGCGCCAGCAGTCTACAGAGGGAAGCTAACTATGGCTACACCTTC. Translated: CASSLQREANYGYTF.

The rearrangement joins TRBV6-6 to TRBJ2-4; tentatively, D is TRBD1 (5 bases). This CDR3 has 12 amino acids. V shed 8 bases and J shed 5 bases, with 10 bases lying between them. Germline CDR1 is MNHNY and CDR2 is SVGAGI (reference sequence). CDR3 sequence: CASGETENIQYF. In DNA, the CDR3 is TGTGCCAGCGGCGAGACAGAAAACATTCAGTACTTC.